This record covers a single T cell receptor (beta chain). The antigen this receptor binds is unknown. Within one base of it there is no much larger clone, and no base qualities were kept. These data are taken from a study of OX40 agonist ivuxolimab in advanced cancers. At the level of the whole study: Ivuxolimab was a fully human IgG2 agonistic monoclonal antibody targeting the costimulatory receptor OX40 (CD134). Of the approximately 50 dose-escalation patients, hepatocellular carcinoma was present in about 20, melanoma in roughly 15, renal cell carcinoma in 9 and head and neck cancer in 9. A male proportion of around 81% and a mean age of roughly 58 years, ranging from roughly 23 to 85, were recorded for the dose-escalation cohort. The monotherapy dose-escalation portion (N of about 50 patients) of the phase I ivuxolimab trial is reported in the paper. Prior anti-PD-1, anti-PD-L1 or anti-CTLA-4 therapy was permitted, and 35% to 40% of dose-escalation patients had received checkpoint inhibitors. Peripheral TCRbeta sequencing was intended to test whether TCR sequence diversity was altered and clonal T-cell expansion was caused by ivuxolimab. Intravenous ivuxolimab was administered to patients every 2 weeks at six dose levels: 0.01, 0.1, 0.3, 1.5, 3 and 10 mg/kg. Partial responses occurred in three dose-escalation patients, of whom one had hepatocellular carcinoma and two had cutaneous melanoma. Overall study outcomes, separate from this receptor: Low levels of normalized T-cell clonal expansion were also seen in some patients who did not respond. In the 0.1-3.0 mg/kg groups, partial responders were among the patients with the lowest normalized peripheral clonal expansion, particularly in CD8+ T cells. At doses of 0.1 to 3.0 mg/kg, clonal expansion of both CD4+ and CD8+ blood T cells was observed from baseline to week 6. Which antigens the clonally expanded peripheral T cells were specific for was not determined. After ivuxolimab, CD8+ T cells had more expanded clones than CD4+ T cells on average.

The trial excluded patients who had a history of autoimmune disease or who were on systemic immunosuppression. Peripheral blood for TCR sequencing was collected from all dose cohorts at baseline, on cycle 4 day 1, and on cycle 7 day 1. The samples were taken from a phase I, first-in-human, multicenter, open-label dose-escalation trial of ivuxolimab. Adults with locally advanced or metastatic melanoma, renal cell, hepatocellular, or head and neck squamous cell carcinoma were enrolled in the trial. Before TCR sequencing, CD4+ and CD8+ T cells were separately sorted from peripheral blood. Genomic DNA was isolated from the sorted cells so that the TCRbeta CDR3 region could be sequenced. The immunoSEQ Assay was used to sequence the TCRbeta CDR3 regions. TCRdb re-hosts the immuneACCESS table, in-frame sequences only. Its copies lack some clones; in the studies checked, an unresolved V gene accounts for under half of them, and the cause for the rest is not known. Here the sample has about 110,000 clones; roughly 89% occur a single time. The top ten hold around 0.27% of the sample.

This TCR was recovered from an adult with an advanced solid tumor such as melanoma, head and neck, liver or kidney cancer. The material was CD4+ or CD8+ T cells sorted from blood, obtained in a trial of the OX40 agonist ivuxolimab.

The CDR3 reads as follows: CASSRQSTNEKLFF. The DNA reads TGCGCCAGCAGTCGACAGAGCACTAATGAAAAACTGTTTTTT. Rearrangement joined TRBV5-1 to TRBJ1-4, and the D gene may be TRBD1, 5 bases matching. The CDR3 holds 14 amino acids from the cysteine to the phenylalanine. Just CDR3 DNA is preserved here, 42 bases in frame from base 1. Trimming takes 5 bases from V and 2 bases from J, and the germline ends sit 10 bases apart. In the germline V gene, CDR1 corresponds to SGHRS and CDR2 to YFSETQ. Reference TRBV5-1 and TRBJ1-4 genes cover what lies past the CDR3, so the full variable domain is KAGVTQTPRYLIKTRGQQVTLSCSPISGHRSVSWYQQTPGQGLQFLFEYFSETQRNKGNFPGRFSGRQFSNSRSEMNVSTLELGDSALYLCASSRQSTNEKLFFGSGTQLSVL.